Sequencing of this T cell receptor beta chain was carried out in a study of shared clonotypes between healthy human individuals. V gave up 5 bases and J gave up 6 bases, with 17 bases separating them. The CDR3 runs 14 residues. Germline CDR1 reads SNHLY; CDR2 reads FYNNEI. Several immunoSEQ 96-well plates shared each subset's DNA, each plate a replicate. Produced via immunoSEQ multiplex PCR; TCRdb's table is partial and in-frame only. The repertoire consists of roughly 1.5 million clones, with roughly 98% occurring once and the leading ten covering less than 0.55%. Sequencing was performed on naive CD4+ T cells sorted from blood. The subset here: CD45RA+ positively selected. This chain uses TRBV2 with TRBJ2-7; the D gene is possibly TRBD1 (5 bases). The TCR originated in a man aged 25 to 40 in good health. Here the CDR3 reads CASSTRATTSEQYF. DNA for the CDR3: TGTGCCAGCAGTACCAGGGCGACGACCTCCGAGCAGTACTTC.